These 12 T cell receptor beta chains originate from one sample sequenced in a study of T cell responses to AZD1222 COVID-19 vaccine (dated by TCRdb to 2020 to 2022). Library preparation used the immunoSEQ multiplex PCR assay. In TCRdb, the immuneACCESS table is reduced to in-frame sequences with V and J assigned. These tables do not hold every clone; where another copy was compared, an unresolved V gene accounts for under half, and the others remain unexplained. This sample holds around 120,000 clones; about 85% were observed only once. The ten largest clones capture approximately 6.2% of the sample. The time point label, as the study defines it: baseline before first vaccination. The source was peripheral blood, collected on day 0 of AZD1222 vaccination. The receptors derive from an adult in good health.

The chain has TRBV2 and TRBJ2-7; D call uncertain. This CDR3 is 14 amino acids long. CDR1 is SNHLY, CDR2 FYNNEI, per germline. V lost 6 bases to trimming and J lost 6 bases, with 18 bases between them. The CDR3 region is CASSTGEASSEQYF. In DNA, the CDR3 is TGTGCCAGCAGCACCGGCGAGGCTAGTTCCGAGCAGTACTTC.

The chain couples TRBV4-1 to TRBJ2-1; D is ambiguous. The CDR3 has 12 residues. Looked up from germline, CDR1 is MGHRA and CDR2 is YSYEKL. Trimming removed 4 bases from V and 10 bases from J, with 11 bases in between. CDR3 sequence reads: CASSPASNEQFF. CDR3 DNA sequence: TGCGCCAGCAGCCCCGCGTCTAACGAGCAGTTCTTC.

V and J are TRBV28 and TRBJ2-2; possible D gene TRBD1, 6 bases. The CDR3 is made up of 15 amino acids. Trimming took off 6 bases at V and 1 base at J, with 12 bases between the two ends. Germline CDR1 is MDHEN and CDR2 is SYDVKM. This chain's CDR3 is CASSPGVWNTGELFF. The DNA of the CDR3 is TGTGCCAGCAGCCCAGGGGTTTGGAACACCGGGGAGCTGTTTTTT.

The V and J genes are TRBV5-1 and TRBJ1-6; TRBD1 aligns across 7 bases. CDR1 is SGHRS and CDR2 is YFSETQ in the germline V gene. CDR3 length equals 18 residues. V was pared by 2 bases and J by 4 bases, with 12 bases of the junction left unmatched. The CDR3, as DNA: TGCGCCAGCAGCTTAGGGACAGCGCAATCTGTTTATAATTCACCCCTCCACTTT. Translation gives CASSLGTAQSVYNSPLHF.

The rearrangement uses TRBV5-1 and TRBJ1-1; a possible D gene is TRBD1 (5 bases). The CDR3 loop spans 14 amino acids. Deletions cut 4 bases from V and 1 base from J, with 11 bases between. Germline V gene lookup returns CDR1 SGHRS and CDR2 YFSETQ. CDR3 amino acids: CASSLNTGNTEAFF. The CDR3 nucleotides are TGCGCCAGCAGCCTCAACACAGGGAACACTGAAGCTTTCTTT.

The chain couples TRBV6-1 to TRBJ2-7, with D perhaps matching TRBD1 (5 bases). CDR1 and CDR2 (germline): MNHNS, SASEGT. The CDR3 length is 11 residues. The germline V and J ends were trimmed by 3 bases and 5 bases, with 5 bases remaining between them. In nucleotides, the CDR3 is TGTGCCAGCAGTGACAGGGACGAGCAGTACTTC. This sequence encodes CASSDRDEQYF.

The chain is built from TRBV7-2 and TRBJ1-1; no definite D call. The CDR3 length is 18 residues. CDR1 is SGHTA, CDR2 FQGNSA, per germline. V was shortened by 6 bases and J by 1 base, with 24 bases between the two germline ends. The CDR3 loop reads CASRSRASATKQNTEAFF. The CDR3 DNA follows: TGTGCCAGCAGATCAAGAGCCAGCGCTACCAAACAGAACACTGAAGCTTTCTTT.

This clone was observed once. V is TRBV6-6 and J is TRBJ1-2; perhaps TRBD1 as D (5 bases). Germline V CDR1 and CDR2: MNHNY, SVGAGI (reference sequence). Trimming left V 0 bases short and J 8 bases short, with 10 bases between. The CDR3 is 13 amino acids. CDR3 residues: CASSYSPGTGYTF. As DNA, the CDR3 is TGTGCCAGCAGTTACTCCCCGGGGACCGGCTACACCTTC.

This clone was seen more than once but under ten times. V and J are TRBV6-6 and TRBJ1-1; the match to TRBD1 covers 8 bases. V was pared by 6 bases and J by 2 bases, with 8 bases of the junction left unmatched. The CDR3 spans 15 residues. Germline CDR1 reads MNHNY; CDR2 reads SVGAGI (reference sequence). The DNA for the CDR3 is TGTGCCAGCAGACCGGGACAGGCACCAAACACTGAAGCTTTCTTT. Translated, it gives CASRPGQAPNTEAFF.

V usage is TRBV19 and J usage is TRBJ2-7; 7 bases align to TRBD1. The CDR3 length is 14 residues. Germline loops: CDR1 LNHDA, CDR2 SQIVND (reference sequence). The trim removed 4 bases at V and 7 bases at J, leaving 10 bases unmatched. The DNA of the CDR3 is TGTGCCAGTAGTAAAGGACAGGCCGTCCAAGAGCAGTACTTC. Translating gives CASSKGQAVQEQYF.

The rearrangement uses TRBV7-8 and TRBJ1-6, with TRBD1 matching over 7 bases. In germline, CDR1 is SGHVS, CDR2 FQNEAQ. The CDR3 sequence is 18 residues long. V dropped 1 base and J dropped 2; count of bases not matched to a gene: 8. In DNA, the CDR3 is TGTGCCAGCAGCTTAGAGGGGGCGGGCAGGGCCTATAATTCACCCCTCCACTTT. It encodes CASSLEGAGRAYNSPLHF. Full variable domain (rest looked up from reference TRBV7-8 and TRBJ1-6): GAGVSQSPRYKVAKRGQDVALRCDPISGHVSLFWYQQALGQGPEFLTYFQNEAQLDKSGLPSDRFFAERPEGSVSTLKIQRTQQEDSAVYLCASSLEGAGRAYNSPLHFGNGTRLTVT.

Here the CDR3 DNA reads TGTGCCAGCAGCCCGTCGGCGGGACAGGGGCGAACTGAAGCTTTCTTT. Its translation is CASSPSAGQGRTEAFF. The V and J genes are TRBV11-3 and TRBJ1-1; 10 nucleotides agree with TRBD1. The CDR3 consists of 16 residues. V was pared by 5 bases and J by 5 bases, with 11 bases of the junction left unmatched. Per germline, CDR1 SGHNT and CDR2 YENEEA.